This T cell receptor beta chain was obtained from a study of a mutant IDH1 vaccine in newly diagnosed glioma. As to this clone: Antigen specificity is unknown. Mismatch with germline at one junction end may stem from a read error.

CDR3 length equals 14 residues. Germline lookup yields CDR1 MDHEN and CDR2 SYDVKM. Documented time point: week 35, safety follow-up. Topical imiquimod was applied with each vaccine dose, which held 300 ug of mutant IDH1 20-mer peptide. The donors' diagnosis was new WHO grade 3 or 4 astrocytoma that was IDH1-mutant and ATRX-lost. Libraries were prepared by immunoSEQ multiplex PCR; TCRdb keeps only in-frame clonotypes and omits some of them. The sample shows over 60,000 clones, 81% of them seen only once. The sequences come from PBMCs, collected from a glioma patient whose treatment included an IDH1 peptide vaccine. The TCR originated in a man aged 35-49 years with glioma. The V and J genes are TRBV28 and TRBJ2-7; 7 bases line up with TRBD1. In nucleotides, the CDR3 is TGTGCCAGCACAGAAGGAGACAGGGTAAAGGAATGGCACTTC. It is translated as CASTEGDRVKEWHF.